These 13 T cell receptor delta chains were all obtained from the same sample, sequenced in a study of delta chain sequences of gamma delta T cells. TCRdb called clones from the 5' RACE reads again using CATT. The sample holds several hundred delta-chain clones, roughly a tenth seen once. Sequencing was carried out using either unsorted cells or a sorted T cell fraction (not recorded which). These receptors originate from a human donor in good health.

This chain uses TRDV1 with TRDJ1, with 11 bases lining up with TRDD3. Germline V gene lookup returns CDR1 TSWWSYY and CDR2 QGS. V was pared by 4 bases and J by 4 bases, with 23 bases of the junction left unmatched. The CDR3 contains 21 residues. The CDR3 sequence: CALGGTQPSAILGDIDDKLIF. CDR3 DNA: TGTGCTCTTGGGGGGACCCAGCCTTCCGCGATACTGGGGGATATTGACGATAAACTCATCTTT.

This clone was recorded a few times. The protein recorded in TCRdb matches a much larger clone and deviates from this DNA's translation at residue 14, suggesting a read error; the protein here is obtained by translating the DNA. The chain uses TRDV1 and TRDJ2; the D call may be TRDD2 or TRDD3 (9 bases each). Between the trimmed V and J ends, which lost 0 bases and 0 bases, there was a span of 29 bases. The CDR3 runs to 23 residues. Germline CDR1 TSWWSYY, CDR2 QGS. CDR3 in amino acids: CALGELPFLRPWGMLPLTAQLFF. CDR3 coding DNA: TGTGCTCTTGGGGAACTACCCTTCCTACGTCCCTGGGGGATGCTCCCTTTGACAGCACAACTCTTCTTT.

For this clone: TCRdb shows a much larger clone's protein in place of this DNA's translation, and the two differ at residue 11, likely through a read error; the protein shown is translated from the DNA. The rearrangement uses TRDV1 and TRDJ1; 10 nucleotides align to TRDD3. Germline lookup yields CDR1 TSWWSYY and CDR2 QGS. V was pared by 0 bases and J by 3 bases, with 25 bases of the junction left unmatched. The CDR3 runs to 23 residues. CDR3 residues: CALGELDFDYRGIRVLRSDKLIF. The CDR3 coding sequence is TGTGCTCTTGGGGAACTAGATTTTGATTACCGGGGGATACGCGTACTCAGATCCGATAAACTCATCTTT.

Notes on this clone: The protein recorded in TCRdb matches a much larger clone and deviates from this DNA's translation at residue 10, suggesting a read error; the protein here is obtained by translating the DNA. The chain links TRDV1 to TRDJ2, with 11 bases matching TRDD3. With V trimmed by 0 bases and J by 0 bases, 18 bases remained unmatched. The CDR3 is 23 amino acids. Per germline, CDR1 TSWWSYY and CDR2 QGS. The CDR3 protein is CALGELPFLCPWGILPLTAQLFF. CDR3 DNA sequence: TGTGCTCTTGGGGAACTACCCTTCCTATGTCCCTGGGGGATACTCCCTTTGACAGCACAACTCTTCTTT.

Of note for this clone: A far larger clone differs by one base, so this is likely a read error. The identical CDR3 is also encoded by other nucleotide sequences in the sample. This CDR3 is CALGEQLLPSYWGFRGDKLIF. CDR3 in DNA: TGTGCTCTTGGGGAACAACTGTTGCCTTCCTACTGGGGTTTTAGGGGCGATAAACTCATCTTT. V and J are TRDV1 and TRDJ1, with 9 nucleotides matching TRDD2. CDR3 length: 21 residues. Trimming removed 1 base from V and 4 bases from J; junction bases left unmatched: 22. Looked up from germline, CDR1 is TSWWSYY and CDR2 is QGS.

The sample holds a few counts of this clone. A read error is likely here: a far larger clone is one base away. The identical CDR3 is also encoded by other nucleotide sequences in the sample. For the J gene the call is TRDJ4; the V gene lacks a call; the listed D gene, TRDD3, was not tested against the DNA. The length of the CDR3 is 22 residues. CDR3 coding DNA: TGTGCTTCGTTCCTATCTTGGGGGATTGTGCCTTCTGTCGGCTTAACTGGGGGACCCCTGATCTTT. This gives the protein CASFLSWGIVPSVGLTGGPLIF.

A few counts support this clone. The translation of this DNA and the TCRdb protein of a much larger clone differ at residue 15, probably owing to a read error; the protein shown here is translated from the DNA. V gene TRDV1 combines with J gene TRDJ2; weak D call: TRDD3 (10 bases). V was shortened by 0 bases and J by 0 bases, with 29 bases between the two germline ends. Germline V gives CDR1 TSWWSYY, CDR2 QGS. This CDR3 spans 23 amino acids. The CDR3 spells CALGELPFLRPWGIFPLTAQLFF. The DNA for the CDR3 is TGTGCTCTTGGGGAACTACCCTTCCTACGTCCCTGGGGGATATTCCCTTTGACAGCACAACTCTTCTTT.

This clone is classed as medium-sized (0.01 to 0.1%). V gene TRDV2 combines with J gene TRDJ1; 10 bases are shared with TRDD3. After removal of 3 bases from V and 11 bases from J, the junction contained 8 bases not matched to a gene. CDR3 length: 13 residues. In germline, CDR1 is GEAIGNYY, CDR2 EKD. The CDR3 here is CACDQLGDRRLIF. The CDR3, as DNA: TGTGCCTGTGACCAACTGGGGGATCGGCGGCTCATCTTT.

Notes on this clone: Possible read error: a much larger clone is one base away. Other nucleotide sequences in the sample specify the same CDR3. The chain employs TRDV2 and TRDJ1; weak D call: TRDD3 (6 bases). The CDR3 has 14 residues. Germline V gene lookup returns CDR1 GEAIGNYY and CDR2 EKD. V was clipped by 3 bases and J by 0 bases, with 10 bases between them. The DNA of the CDR3 is TGTGCCTGTGACCGACTGGGTTACACCGATAAACTCATCTTT. It encodes CACDRLGYTDKLIF.

This clone was counted a few times. The V gene remains uncalled, whereas the J gene is TRDJ4; TRDD3, as called in the table, went unchecked against the DNA. This CDR3 is 29 amino acids long. The CDR3 region has the DNA TGCAGTGGTATCAACGCAGAGTGGTCTTCAATGCTCTCTTGGGGGATTGTGCCTTCCGTCGGCTTAACTGGGGGACCCCTGATCTTT. This sequence encodes CSGINAEWSSMLSWGIVPSVGLTGGPLIF.

Comment on this clone: TCRdb has a much larger clone's protein, which differs at residue 15 from the translation of this DNA, likely because of a read error; what is shown is the protein translated from the DNA. The chain couples TRDV1 to TRDJ1, with 8 positions matching TRDD3. The length of the CDR3 is 20 residues. Germline loops: CDR1 TSWWSYY, CDR2 QGS. The V segment lost 5 bases and the J segment 3 bases; nucleotides outside the gene matches: 23. CDR3 amino acids: CALGNFGKNWGVTYPDKLIF. CDR3 nucleotides: TGTGCTCTTGGGAACTTCGGAAAGAACTGGGGGGTGACCTACCCCGATAAACTCATCTTT.

In its sample, this clone was seen a few times. A far larger clone is one base from this, pointing to a likely read error. The sample has other DNA sequences that encode this CDR3 too. There is no V gene call, and the J gene is TRDJ4; the D call TRDD3 from the table was never checked on the DNA. There are 22 residues in the CDR3. The CDR3 bases are TGTGCTTCGTTCCTATCTTGGGGGATTGTGCCTTCCGTCGGCTTAACCGGGGGACCCCTGATCTTT. Translation: CASFLSWGIVPSVGLTGGPLIF.

To note about this clone: TCRdb shows a much larger clone's protein in place of this DNA's translation, and the two differ at residue 3, likely through a read error; the protein shown is translated from the DNA. The chain uses TRDV1 and TRDJ1; TRDD3 agrees at 8 bases. This CDR3 is built from 24 residues. Germline V gene data show CDR1 as TSWWSYY and CDR2 as QGS. The CDR3, as DNA: TGTGCTTTTGGGGGGACCCAGCCTTCCGCGATACTGGGGGCCCCCTACGGTAACACCGATAAACTCATCTTT. Translating it yields CAFGGTQPSAILGAPYGNTDKLIF.